Shown below are 6 T cell receptor beta chains from a single sample sequenced in a study of CD8 T cells in Susac syndrome. cDNA came from approximately 0.5 to 1 ug RNA primed by random hexamers. TCRdb re-called the immunoSEQ multiplex PCR reads with MiXCR, one entry per CDR3 protein. The sample holds around 79,000 distinct CDR3 sequences, approximately 95% seen once. Specimen: CD8+ T cells from PBMCs. Every receptor here comes from a human donor with multiple sclerosis.

The CDR3 coding sequence is TGTGCCTGGAGTTGGCCAGTCGGGAACACTGAAGCTTTCTTT. Encoded protein: CAWSWPVGNTEAFF. This rearrangement joins TRBV30 to TRBJ1-1; D gene uncertain. CDR3 length equals 14 residues. Germline loops: CDR1 GTSNPN, CDR2 SVGIG (reference sequence). V shed 2 bases and J shed 1 base, with 11 bases lying between them.

The rearrangement uses TRBV27 and TRBJ2-7, with no clear D. V lost 3 bases and J lost 2, with 14 bases in between. CDR3 length: 15 amino acids. Germline V gives CDR1 MNHEY, CDR2 SMNVEV (reference sequence). CDR3 in amino acids: CASSLYDSVAYEQYF. In DNA, the CDR3 is TGTGCCAGCAGTTTGTACGACTCCGTGGCCTACGAGCAGTACTTC.

Regarding this clonotype: The germline gene is not matched at one end of the junction; a read error may be the cause. The chain is built from TRBV3-1 and TRBJ1-4; D is ambiguous. Germline values: CDR1 LGHDT, CDR2 YNNKEL (reference sequence). The CDR3 has 16 amino acids. CDR3 residues: CASTQRGLPANEKLFF. The CDR3, as DNA: TGTGCCAGCACCCAAAGAGGGTTGCCAGCTAATGAAAAACTGTTTTTT.

The V and J genes are TRBV6-1 and TRBJ2-3; 7 bases agree with TRBD1. Per the germline V gene, CDR1 is MNHNS and CDR2 is SASEGT. The CDR3 consists of 14 residues. Trimming took 4 bases from V and 4 from J; bases not matched to a gene: 5. The CDR3 protein is CASSVTGPSDTQYF. As DNA, the CDR3 is TGTGCCAGCAGTGTGACAGGGCCTTCAGATACGCAGTATTTT.

This clonotype has a single count. This chain uses TRBV7-2 with TRBJ1-1; D call uncertain. V was trimmed by 8 bases and J by 0 bases, leaving 7 bases between them. There are 12 residues in the CDR3. Germline V CDR1 and CDR2: SGHTA, FQGNSA. The CDR3 loop reads CASRRMNTEAFF. Here the CDR3 DNA reads TGTGCCAGCCGCCGGATGAACACTGAAGCTTTCTTT.

The rearrangement links TRBV20-1 to TRBJ2-5, with D tentatively TRBD1 or TRBD2 (6 bases each). The CDR3 has 16 residues. Trimming removed 3 bases at V and 1 base at J, with 18 bases between. Germline CDR1 reads DFQATT; CDR2 reads SNEGSKA (reference sequence). CDR3 DNA: TGCAGTGCTAGTCCCTTCGGGGGCCCCGGCCAAGAGACCCAGTACTTC. Its protein is CSASPFGGPGQETQYF.